This is a list of T cell receptor beta chains from one sample in a study of blood T cells in healthy people across ages. Via MiXCR, TCRdb re-called the 5' RACE reads, giving one row per CDR3 protein. The table shows roughly 800,000 distinct CDR3 sequences, with approximately 25% occurring only once. This sample was also put to use in a study of T cells of mothers and their children.

The sequenced sample consisted of blood. These receptors originate from a boy between 10 and 17 years old in good health. Each CDR3 is given with its conserved first and last residue. A D gene is named only where the DNA matches it firmly. Size tells how often a clone was seen (once, few, many) or the class of an expanded clone, and some rows leave it out.

D: NA
V: TRBV7-9
size: few
J: TRBJ2-7
DNA: TGTGCCAGCAGCTTAGCGTCAAGGGAGTCTAAACACTTC
CDR3: CASSLASRESKHF

D: TRBD2
V: TRBV20-1
size: NA
J: TRBJ2-7
DNA: TGCAGTGCTAGAGGGAACCGCCCTGAGAGCGGGGGGGCTCTCTACGAGCAGTACTTC
CDR3: CSARGNRPESGGALYEQYF

D: NA
V: TRBV27
size: few
J: TRBJ2-5
DNA: TGTGCCAGCACCACAAGCAGGGAGGAGACCCAGTACTTC
CDR3: CASTTSREETQYF

D: NA
V: TRBV4-2
size: few
J: TRBJ2-2
DNA: TGTGCCAGCAGCCAGTTCGGGGAGCTGTTTTTT
CDR3: CASSQFGELFF

D: TRBD1
V: TRBV5-1
size: NA
J: TRBJ2-3
DNA: TGCGCCAGCAGCCCCTTTGGACAGGAGAACACAGATACGCAGTATTTT
CDR3: CASSPFGQENTDTQYF

D: NA
V: TRBV12-3/TRBV12-4
size: NA
J: TRBJ1-4
DNA: TGTGCCAGCAGTTACCAACGTCCCGGGACAAGGTTTGATGAAAAACTGTTTTTT
CDR3: CASSYQRPGTRFDEKLFF

D: TRBD2
V: TRBV6-2/TRBV6-3
size: NA
J: TRBJ2-5
DNA: TGTGCCAGCAGTCCCGGGACTAGTTGGCTCCAAGAGACCCAGTACTTC
CDR3: CASSPGTSWLQETQYF

D: TRBD2
V: TRBV5-1
size: once
J: TRBJ2-5
DNA: TGCGCCAGCACCCTTAGCGGGGGGGCCCAAGAGACCCAGTACTTC
CDR3: CASTLSGGAQETQYF

D: NA
V: TRBV29-1
size: few
J: TRBJ2-1
DNA: TGCAGCGTTGATGCCGGAGATGAGCAGTTCTTC
CDR3: CSVDAGDEQFF

D: NA
V: TRBV15
size: few
J: TRBJ1-2
DNA: TGTGCCACCAGCAGAGATGGATGGGGCTACACCTTC
CDR3: CATSRDGWGYTF

D: TRBD2
V: TRBV10-3
size: NA
J: TRBJ2-2
DNA: TGTGCCATCAATCCGGGACTAGCGGGAACCGGGGAGCTGTTTTTT
CDR3: CAINPGLAGTGELFF

D: NA
V: TRBV15
size: few
J: TRBJ2-1
DNA: TGTGCCACCAGCAGAGATATGACACAGAATGAGCAGTTCTTC
CDR3: CATSRDMTQNEQFF

D: NA
V: TRBV7-9
size: NA
J: TRBJ2-1
DNA: TGTGCCAGCAGCTCGACTAGTAGGGAGCAGTTCTTC
CDR3: CASSSTSREQFF

D: NA
V: TRBV12-3/TRBV12-4
size: few
J: TRBJ2-7
DNA: TGTGCCAGCAGCTTCTCCGGCAATTGGGGCTTCGAGCAGTACTTC
CDR3: CASSFSGNWGFEQYF

D: NA
V: TRBV7-3
size: NA
J: TRBJ2-6
DNA: TGTGCCAGCAGCTTAAAGGGCCCGATTTCTTCTGGGGCCAACGTCCTGACTTTC
CDR3: CASSLKGPISSGANVLTF

D: NA
V: TRBV7-6
size: few
J: TRBJ2-4
DNA: TGTGCCTGCAGCCCCTACCCCAGGGGATTAGGCAAAAACATTCAGTACTTC
CDR3: CACSPYPRGLGKNIQYF

D: NA
V: TRBV7-2
size: NA
J: TRBJ2-1
DNA: TGTGCCAGCAGCCGGGACGTGGGGGACAATGAGCAGTTCTTC
CDR3: CASSRDVGDNEQFF

D: NA
V: TRBV6-1
size: few
J: TRBJ1-6
DNA: TGTGCCAGCAGCGTACCTAGCGGGGTATCTAATTCACCCCTCCACTTT
CDR3: CASSVPSGVSNSPLHF

D: NA
V: TRBV20-1
size: NA
J: TRBJ2-5
DNA: TGCAGTGCTAGAGATCTAGCTAGCAGGGAGACCCAGTACTTC
CDR3: CSARDLASRETQYF

D: NA
V: TRBV5-6
size: few
J: TRBJ2-3
DNA: TGTGCCAGCAGCTTGGACCAGGGCACAGATACGCAGTATTTT
CDR3: CASSLDQGTDTQYF

D: TRBD2
V: TRBV20-1
size: few
J: TRBJ2-2
DNA: TGCAGTGTCACTAGCGGGGACACCGGGGAGCTGTTTTTT
CDR3: CSVTSGDTGELFF

D: NA
V: TRBV25-1
size: NA
J: TRBJ2-5
DNA: TGTGCCAGCACGATGTCGCGGCCCCAAGAGACCCAGTACTTC
CDR3: CASTMSRPQETQYF

D: NA
V: TRBV28
size: NA
J: TRBJ1-6
DNA: TGTGCCAGCAGGCCGACGAGCTCCTATAATTCACCCCTCCACTTT
CDR3: CASRPTSSYNSPLHF

D: NA
V: TRBV3-1
size: once
J: TRBJ1-3
DNA: TGTGCCAGCAGCCCGCGGAGAGGAAACACCATATATTTT
CDR3: CASSPRRGNTIYF

D: NA
V: TRBV6-6
size: NA
J: TRBJ1-2
DNA: TGTGCCAGCAGTTACTCGGGCACCCCTAACTATGGCTACACCTTC
CDR3: CASSYSGTPNYGYTF

D: NA
V: TRBV7-8
size: few
J: TRBJ2-1
DNA: TGTGCCAGCAGCTACCGAGCTCCCCCTCGCAATGAGCAGTTCTTC
CDR3: CASSYRAPPRNEQFF

D: NA
V: TRBV20-1
size: NA
J: TRBJ2-3
DNA: TGCAGTGCTAGCATTGCGACTAGGGCGTCAGATACGCAGTATTTT
CDR3: CSASIATRASDTQYF

D: NA
V: TRBV3-1
size: NA
J: TRBJ2-7
DNA: TGTGCCAGCAGCCAAGTGTCCAGCGAGCAGTACTTC
CDR3: CASSQVSSEQYF

D: TRBD1
V: TRBV20-1
size: once
J: TRBJ2-1
DNA: TGCAGTGCTAGAGATCTTAGGGGGCTTGAGCAGTTCTTC
CDR3: CSARDLRGLEQFF

D: NA
V: TRBV29-1
size: NA
J: TRBJ2-1
DNA: TGCAGCGTTGCGACGTCTACCATTGAGCAGTTCTTC
CDR3: CSVATSTIEQFF

D: TRBD1
V: TRBV12-3/TRBV12-4
size: few
J: TRBJ1-4
DNA: TGTGCCAGCAGTGAAAGGACAGGGGGCGACGAAAAACTGTTTTTT
CDR3: CASSERTGGDEKLFF

D: NA
V: TRBV9
size: NA
J: TRBJ2-1
DNA: TGTGCCAGCAGCGATGGCGGGAACTCCTACAATGAGCAGTTCTTC
CDR3: CASSDGGNSYNEQFF

D: TRBD1
V: TRBV20-1
size: NA
J: TRBJ2-7
DNA: TGCAGTGCCAGGCAGGGGGCTGTGACCTACGAGCAGTACTTC
CDR3: CSARQGAVTYEQYF

D: TRBD1
V: TRBV27
size: few
J: TRBJ2-7
DNA: TGTGCCAGCAGCCGGGACAGCTTACTTCCCTCCTACGAGCAGTACTTC
CDR3: CASSRDSLLPSYEQYF

D: NA
V: TRBV11-3
size: NA
J: TRBJ2-7
DNA: TGTGCCAGCAGCTTAGGGGCGGCTAGTTCTGAGCAGTACTTC
CDR3: CASSLGAASSEQYF

D: TRBD1
V: TRBV28
size: NA
J: TRBJ2-5
DNA: TGTGCCAGCAGTTTATTCCACAGGGGAGAGACCCAGTACTTC
CDR3: CASSLFHRGETQYF

D: NA
V: TRBV19
size: few
J: TRBJ1-1
DNA: TGTGCCAGTAGTATTAGAACAGGCCCGATCACTGAAGCTTTCTTT
CDR3: CASSIRTGPITEAFF

D: TRBD1
V: TRBV9
size: few
J: TRBJ2-1
DNA: TGTGCCAGCAGCCCCTCCGGGACAGATTACAATGAGCAGTTCTTC
CDR3: CASSPSGTDYNEQFF

D: TRBD2
V: TRBV5-6
size: few
J: TRBJ2-5
DNA: TGTGCCAGCAGCCGAGGACTAGCGGGCCCCCAAGAGACCCAGTACTTC
CDR3: CASSRGLAGPQETQYF

D: TRBD1
V: TRBV5-1
size: few
J: TRBJ2-1
DNA: TGCGCCAGCAGCTTGTGGACAGGGATTCGTAATGAGCAGTTCTTC
CDR3: CASSLWTGIRNEQFF